One and the same sample provided the 14 T cell receptor beta chains below, sequenced in a study of blood T cell repertoires in COVID-19 (TCRdb year 2020). The library was built by means of the immunoSEQ multiplex PCR assay. TCRdb holds this immuneACCESS table with in-frame rearrangements only. Some clones are missing; in checked studies, unresolved V genes explain under half, and the rest has no known cause. This sample comprises 210,000 or so clones, more than 80% of them detected only once. In total, the top ten clones hold 1.3% of the sample. The sample consisted of peripheral blood. The receptors stem from a woman aged 25 to 39 with COVID-19, enrolled during active disease.

The chain links TRBV28 to TRBJ1-5, with unresolved D. The germline gives CDR1 MDHEN, CDR2 SYDVKM. The CDR3 extends over 17 amino acids. V lost 2 bases to trimming and J lost 0 bases, with 14 bases between them. The CDR3 spells CASSLGVQAYSNQPQHF. CDR3 coding DNA: TGTGCCAGCAGTTTAGGTGTTCAGGCTTATAGCAATCAGCCCCAGCATTTT.

This clone was recorded only once. The rearrangement uses TRBV4-3 and TRBJ2-3, with a weak D call TRBD2 (6 bases). This CDR3 is 17 amino acids long. The V end lost 1 base, the J end lost 1 base, and 15 bases lay between the germline ends. The germline gives CDR1 LGHNA, CDR2 YSLEER. DNA for the CDR3: TGCGCCAGCAGCCAAGGGGGAGGACTACCCGGCACAGATACGCAGTATTTT. It codes for CASSQGGGLPGTDTQYF.

On this clone itself: Other DNA sequences from this sample encode an identical CDR3 as well. The rearrangement links TRBV2 to TRBJ2-7; tentative D call: TRBD1 (5 bases). From germline, CDR1 is SNHLY and CDR2 FYNNEI. The CDR3 is made up of 13 amino acids. Deletions cut 2 bases from V and 1 base from J, with 6 bases between. The CDR3 protein is CASSEQGSYEQYF. In DNA, the CDR3 is TGTGCCAGCAGTGAACAGGGTTCCTACGAGCAGTACTTC. Complete variable domain (other parts from reference TRBV2 and TRBJ2-7): EPEVTQTPSHQVTQMGQEVILRCVPISNHLYFYWYRQILGQKVEFLVSFYNNEISEKSEIFDDQFSVERPDGSNFTLKIRSTKLEDSAMYFCASSEQGSYEQYFGPGTRLTVT.

The chain employs TRBV10-1 and TRBJ2-6; weak D call: TRBD2 (5 bases). The V and J ends lost 0 bases and 0 bases respectively, with 15 bases between them. Germline V gene sequence: CDR1 WNHNN, CDR2 SYGVQD (reference sequence). This CDR3 has 19 amino acids. CDR3 loop: CASSESERKLSSGANVLTF. DNA for the CDR3: TGCGCCAGCAGTGAGTCGGAGCGGAAACTGAGCTCTGGGGCCAACGTCCTGACTTTC.

This clone was seen only a few times. The rearrangement uses TRBV20-1 and TRBJ1-2; no reliable D call. Germline values: CDR1 DFQATT, CDR2 SNEGSKA (reference sequence). The CDR3 sequence is 11 residues long. Trimming stripped 7 bases from V and 0 bases from J, with 6 bases between. The CDR3 DNA reads as TGCAGTGTGAGGACTAACTATGGCTACACCTTC. Translating it yields CSVRTNYGYTF.

The genes are TRBV4-3 and TRBJ2-3; D remains ambiguous. V dropped 3 bases and J dropped 11 bases, with 15 bases sitting between them. The CDR3 is 13 residues long. Germline CDR1 is LGHNA and CDR2 is YSLEER. The CDR3 sequence is CASSQLGDRGQYF. In DNA, the CDR3 is TGCGCCAGCAGCCAGCTAGGCGATCGTGGGCAGTATTTT.

CDR3 coding DNA: TGCGCCAGCAGCCAAGCGAGTCGTTCCCGGACTATGCAGCAGAACTATGGCTACACCTTC. It encodes CASSQASRSRTMQQNYGYTF. The rearrangement links TRBV4-3 to TRBJ1-2; D unclear. CDR3 size: 20 residues. V lost 1 base and J 2 bases, leaving 26 bases between the germline ends. Germline CDR1 reads LGHNA; CDR2 reads YSLEER.

As for this clone: The germline gene is not matched at one end of the junction; a read error may be the cause. This rearrangement joins TRBV11-2 to TRBJ1-5; D is unclear. CDR1 is SGHAT and CDR2 is FQNNGV in the germline V gene. The CDR3 runs to 15 residues. CDR3 bases: TGTGCCAGCAGCTTATACGGGGAACGCAATCAGCTCCAGCATTTT. Its translation: CASSLYGERNQLQHF.

The chain employs TRBV7-9 and TRBJ2-7; 10 bases map to TRBD1. Germline CDR1 SEHNR, CDR2 FQNEAQ (reference sequence). Losses at the gene ends were 5 bases for V and 2 bases for J; bases not matched to a gene: 3. The CDR3 spans 14 residues. The chain's CDR3 is CASSPGTGAYEQYF. The DNA of the CDR3 is TGTGCCAGCAGCCCAGGGACAGGGGCCTACGAGCAGTACTTC. Full variable domain (outside the CDR3, taken from reference TRBV7-9 and TRBJ2-7): DTGVSQNPRHKITKRGQNVTFRCDPISEHNRLYWYRQTLGQGPEFLTYFQNEAQLEKSRLLSDRFSAERPKGSFSTLEIQRTEQGDSAMYLCASSPGTGAYEQYFGPGTRLTVT.

The chain recombines TRBV5-4 with TRBJ2-7, with TRBD2 matching over 7 bases. The CDR3 is made up of 12 amino acids. CDR1 SGHNT and CDR2 YYREEE come from the germline V gene (reference sequence). The ends lost 4 bases at V and 5 bases at J; junction bases unmatched: 3. The CDR3 sequence is CASSGLGNEQYF. The CDR3 DNA sequence: TGTGCCAGCAGCGGACTAGGCAACGAGCAGTACTTC.

This sequence joins TRBV29-1 and TRBJ2-3; 9 bases agree with TRBD1. V lost 2 bases, J lost 5 bases, and 8 bases stayed unmatched. This CDR3 has 15 residues. Germline V gene data show CDR1 as SQVTM and CDR2 as ANQGSEA. The CDR3 DNA is TGCAGCGTTGAAAGCGGGACAGGGTGGGGAGATACGCAGTATTTT. Translated: CSVESGTGWGDTQYF.

This clone was found a few times. The CDR3 DNA is TGCGCCAGCAAAATAGCGGGGTCCTACAATGAGCAGTTCTTC. Residues: CASKIAGSYNEQFF. The chain uses TRBV5-1 and TRBJ2-1; TRBD2 agrees at 8 bases. This CDR3 comprises 14 residues. Germline-derived CDR1 and CDR2 are SGHRS and YFSETQ. With 6 bases clipped from V and 1 base from J, the junction kept 3 bases outside the gene matches.

This clone was counted at least ten times. The chain is built from TRBV6-2 or TRBV6-3 and TRBJ2-7; maybe TRBD1 (6 bases). Trimming pared 5 bases from V and 0 bases from J, leaving 14 bases between. This CDR3 has 15 amino acids. Germline CDR1 is MNHEY and CDR2 is SVGEGT. The CDR3: CASSRSMDSSYEQYF. The CDR3 region has the DNA TGTGCCAGCAGTAGATCCATGGACAGCTCCTACGAGCAGTACTTC.

This clone was seen a few times. J is TRBJ2-7 and V is TRBV30, with D perhaps TRBD2 (5 bases). Germline V gene lookup returns CDR1 GTSNPN and CDR2 SVGIG (reference sequence). Trimming took 3 bases from V and 1 from J, leaving 7 bases between them. CDR3 length: 12 amino acids. CDR3 bases: TGTGCCTGGAGGCGAGGGTCCTACGAGCAGTACTTC. Its translation: CAWRRGSYEQYF.